The source of this TCR beta chain is a study of blood T cell repertoires in COVID-19. Background on the study: Nucleic acid was either cDNA or gDNA, and it came from T cells, B-cell-depleted T cells, or PBMCs.

The V gene lost 6 bases and the J gene lost 1 base, with 7 bases spanning the gap. Looked up from germline, CDR1 is MNHEY and CDR2 is SVGAGI. The length of the CDR3 is 12 residues. This clone was observed a single time. Using immunoSEQ multiplex PCR, the repertoire was profiled, and TCRdb retains in-frame clones only, with some absent. The table includes about 120,000 clones, approximately 84% detected once. The origin of this receptor is a man aged 35 to 55 with acute or convalescent COVID-19. This chain joins TRBV6-5 and TRBJ2-7, with D unclear. The sequenced sample consisted of peripheral blood. The CDR3 region is CASSDISYEQYF. DNA for the CDR3: TGTGCCAGCAGCGACATTTCCTACGAGCAGTACTTC.